This passage covers 31 T cell receptor beta chains from one sample sequenced in a study of T cells in Graves' hyperthyroidism and ophthalmopathy. Amplified TCR beta CDR3 regions came from RNA transcripts. HTBI primers were used for first-round RT-PCR of the TCR CDR3. TCRdb reanalysed the multiplex PCR reads using MiXCR and keeps one entry per CDR3 protein. The sample has roughly 600,000 distinct CDR3 sequences, roughly 15% seen once. The sequencing input was blood. These receptor sequences come from a woman aged 45 to 65 with Graves' ophthalmopathy.

This clonotype was recorded many times. The chain recombines TRBV7-9 with TRBJ2-1; tentatively, D is TRBD2 (6 bases). This CDR3 comprises 16 residues. The ends were cut back, 1 base at V and 7 bases at J, with 17 bases in the middle. Germline lookup yields CDR1 SEHNR and CDR2 FQNEAQ (reference sequence). The CDR3 loop is CASSLVGLARVNEQFF. CDR3 in DNA: TGTGCCAGCAGCTTAGTTGGCCTAGCGAGAGTAAATGAGCAGTTCTTC.

The V and J genes are TRBV25-1 and TRBJ1-4; D might be TRBD1 (6 bases). V was cut by 2 bases and J by 8 bases, with 12 bases left in between. The CDR3 runs to 14 residues. The germline V gene encodes CDR1 MGHDK and CDR2 SYGVNS. CDR3 sequence reads: CASSEPRGREKLFF. CDR3 bases: TGTGCCAGCAGTGAACCAAGGGGGAGGGAAAAACTGTTTTTT.

There are many counts of this clonotype. The V gene is TRBV7-3, the J gene TRBJ2-3; no definite D call. The germline gives CDR1 SGHTA, CDR2 FQGTGA. The CDR3 is 12 amino acids. Trimming cost V 5 bases and J 2 bases, with 5 bases left between them. The CDR3 loop reads CASSQHTDTQYF. In DNA form, the CDR3 reads TGTGCCAGCAGCCAGCACACAGATACGCAGTATTTT.

This clonotype was counted many times. This rearrangement joins TRBV28 to TRBJ1-1, with D perhaps matching TRBD1 (5 bases). Trimming took 5 bases from V and 1 from J, leaving 14 bases between them. The CDR3 spans 15 residues. The V gene's germline CDR1 is MDHEN and CDR2 SYDVKM. For the CDR3, the DNA is TGTGCCAGCAGTCCCCCCATGAGGGGGAACACTGAAGCTTTCTTT. Protein sequence: CASSPPMRGNTEAFF.

This clonotype was observed a handful of times. The DNA of the CDR3 is TGTGCCACCTCCGGACCCCAAAATGAGCAGTTCTTC. Residues: CATSGPQNEQFF. The V gene is TRBV15, the J gene TRBJ2-1; unclear D gene. Trimming removed 8 bases at V and 7 bases at J, with 12 bases between. Germline V lookup: CDR1 LNHNV, CDR2 YYDKDF (reference sequence). The CDR3 is 12 amino acids.

The V call is TRBV5-4, the J call TRBJ1-2; 8 bases fit TRBD1. With 4 bases clipped from V and 4 bases from J, the junction kept 12 bases outside the gene matches. The CDR3 length is 16 residues. CDR1 and CDR2 from the germline V gene are SGHNT and YYREEE (reference sequence). In DNA, the CDR3 is TGTGCCAGCAGCCCCGAAGGACAGGGACTGTTCTATGGCTACACCTTC. Amino acids: CASSPEGQGLFYGYTF.

CDR3 DNA: TGTGCCACCAGTGATTTGCGTGTCAATCAGCCCCAGCATTTT. Residues: CATSDLRVNQPQHF. The chain joins TRBV24-1 to TRBJ1-5; D uncertain. This CDR3 contains 14 residues. Germline CDR1 and CDR2: KGHDR and SFDVKD. The V end was cut by 0 bases, the J end by 3 bases, with 5 bases between.

To note about this clonotype: Since a much larger clone is just one base distant, this may be a read error. The genes are TRBV6-1 and TRBJ1-2, with TRBD1 as a possible D gene (5 bases). Germline-derived CDR1 and CDR2 are MNHNS and SASEGT. The CDR3 sequence is 13 residues long. The CDR3 here is CTSSEVRDSGYTF. The CDR3 bases are TGTACCAGCAGTGAGGTCAGGGATAGTGGCTACACCTTC.

This clonotype was seen repeatedly, ten times or more. The chain uses TRBV28 and TRBJ1-2; D remains ambiguous. Germline CDR1 MDHEN, CDR2 SYDVKM. The V and J ends lost 2 bases and 1 base respectively, with 14 bases between them. The CDR3 sequence is 16 residues long. The CDR3 DNA reads as TGTGCCAGCAGTTTAAGCGGGTATGGGCGTAACTATGGCTACACCTTC. As protein: CASSLSGYGRNYGYTF.

This clonotype was detected only a few times. The chain uses TRBV7-9 and TRBJ1-2, with D possibly being TRBD1 (6 bases). V shed 2 bases and J shed 7 bases, with 20 bases lying between them. The CDR3 is 16 amino acids. Germline V gene lookup returns CDR1 SEHNR and CDR2 FQNEAQ (reference sequence). The CDR3 protein is CASSLPGGLGGIGYTF. The CDR3 coding sequence is TGTGCCAGCAGCTTACCCGGGGGGCTCGGGGGCATTGGCTACACCTTC.

This chain links TRBV29-1 with TRBJ2-1, with TRBD2 identical over 10 bases. CDR1 SQVTM and CDR2 ANQGSEA come from the germline V gene. J was trimmed by 6 bases and V by 7 bases; bases with no gene match: 15. The CDR3 length is 16 residues. CDR3 nucleotide sequence: TGCAGCGCTCGAAAAGGAGGGCTAGCGGGAGCCAATGAGCAGTTCTTC. It specifies CSARKGGLAGANEQFF.

To note about this clonotype: Given a much more abundant clone one base away, this may be a read error. This chain uses TRBV7-9 with TRBJ1-2; weak D call: TRBD1 (6 bases). There are 14 residues in the CDR3. Germline lookup yields CDR1 SEHNR and CDR2 FQNEAQ (reference sequence). This chain's CDR3 is CASTLTGAKYGYTF. The CDR3 DNA is TGTGCCAGCACCTTGACAGGAGCTAAATATGGCTACACCTTC.

Concerning this clonotype itself: A much larger clonotype is one base distant, so this may be a read error. The rearrangement joins TRBV6-1 to TRBJ2-5, with 9 nucleotides matching TRBD1. After removal of 5 bases from V and 7 bases from J, the junction contained 14 bases not matched to a gene. Germline values: CDR1 MNHNS, CDR2 SASEGT. CDR3 length: 16 residues. For the CDR3, the DNA is TGTGCCAGCAGTAAAACCGGGACAGGGTTGGGGAGGACCCAGTACTTC. Its translation is CASSKTGTGLGRTQYF.

This sequence joins TRBV20-1 and TRBJ1-6; 9 nucleotides match TRBD1. J gave up 7 bases and V 5 bases, and 6 bases lay outside the gene matches. There are 14 residues in the CDR3. In germline, CDR1 is DFQATT, CDR2 SNEGSKA (reference sequence). Here the CDR3 DNA reads TGCAGTGCTGAAGGACAGGGGATGAATTCACCCCTCCACTTT. This gives the protein CSAEGQGMNSPLHF.

This clonotype was recorded at least ten times. J is TRBJ2-7 and V is TRBV6-1, with TRBD2 matching 11 bases. V was pared by 7 bases and J by 7 bases, with 9 bases of the junction left unmatched. Germline V CDR1 and CDR2: MNHNS, SASEGT. This CDR3 is 14 amino acids long. CDR3 in amino acids: CASNPGTSGMEQYF. CDR3 DNA sequence: TGTGCCAGCAACCCCGGGACTAGCGGAATGGAGCAGTACTTC.

The table lists this clonotype with many counts. The V gene is TRBV18, the J gene TRBJ2-1; D gene uncertain. The CDR3 length is 14 residues. CDR1 is KGHSH, CDR2 LQKENI, per germline. V was trimmed by 3 bases and J by 5 bases, leaving 11 bases between them. The CDR3 loop is CASSPGARNNEQFF. The CDR3 nucleotides read TGTGCCAGCTCACCGGGTGCTCGGAACAATGAGCAGTTCTTC. Supplemented by reference TRBV18 and TRBJ2-1, the full variable domain reads NAGVMQNPRHLVRRRGQEARLRCSPMKGHSHVYWYRQLPEEGLKFMVYLQKENIIDESGMPKERFSAEFPKEGPSILRIQQVVRGDSAAYFCASSPGARNNEQFFGPGTRLTVL.

In its sample, this clonotype was seen a few times. V gene TRBV9 combines with J gene TRBJ2-5, with D tentatively TRBD1 or TRBD2 (5 bases each). Trimming removed 0 bases from V and 1 base from J, with 10 bases in between. Per germline, CDR1 SGDLS and CDR2 YYNGEE. The CDR3 is 15 residues long. The CDR3 DNA sequence: TGTGCCAGCAGCGTAGGAAGAGGGGCCCAAGAGACCCAGTACTTC. Its protein is CASSVGRGAQETQYF.

The V and J genes are TRBV9 and TRBJ2-7; D gene ambiguous. V gave up 3 bases and J gave up 3 bases, with 7 bases separating them. The CDR3 spans 12 residues. CDR1 is SGDLS and CDR2 is YYNGEE in the germline V gene. DNA for the CDR3: TGTGCCAGCAGCGCAGACAACTACGAGCAGTACTTC. Its protein is CASSADNYEQYF.

CDR3: CASSGTFGEKLFF. CDR3 DNA sequence: TGTGCCAGTAGCGGGACGTTTGGAGAAAAACTGTTTTTT. This chain uses TRBV19 with TRBJ1-4, with D tentatively TRBD1 (5 bases). The CDR3 has 13 amino acids. V dropped 6 bases and J dropped 8 bases, with 13 bases sitting between them. From germline, CDR1 is LNHDA and CDR2 SQIVND (reference sequence).

V and J are TRBV14 and TRBJ2-1; 7 nucleotides agree with TRBD2. The ends lost 1 base at V and 0 bases at J; junction bases unmatched: 6. Per the germline V gene, CDR1 is SGHDN and CDR2 is FVKESK. This CDR3 has 17 amino acids. This CDR3 reads CASSQGLAPSSYNEQFF. Written as DNA, the CDR3 is TGTGCCAGCAGCCAAGGACTAGCCCCGAGCTCCTACAATGAGCAGTTCTTC.

V usage is TRBV14 and J usage is TRBJ2-1; D may be TRBD1 or TRBD2 (5 bases each). The CDR3 extends over 13 amino acids. V was clipped by 0 bases and J by 15 bases, with 15 bases between them. The germline V gene encodes CDR1 SGHDN and CDR2 FVKESK. CDR3 loop: CASSQDPGTRPFF. CDR3 DNA: TGTGCCAGCAGCCAAGACCCCGGGACGCGGCCGTTCTTC. Based on the CDR3 plus reference TRBV14 and TRBJ2-1, the full variable domain is EAGVTQFPSHSVIEKGQTVTLRCDPISGHDNLYWYRRVMGKEIKFLLHFVKESKQDESGMPNNRFLAERTGGTYSTLKVQPAELEDSGVYFCASSQDPGTRPFFGPGTRLTVL.

There are many counts of this clonotype. V is TRBV10-2 and J is TRBJ2-7, with D possibly TRBD2 on 6 matching bases. Trimming took 2 bases from V and 4 from J, leaving 12 bases between them. Germline CDR1 WSHSY, CDR2 SAAADI. This CDR3 has 14 residues. The CDR3 DNA follows: TGCGCCAGCAGTGAGACTGCGGGGAGGTACGAGCAGTACTTC. As protein: CASSETAGRYEQYF.

V gene TRBV27 combines with J gene TRBJ2-2, with 9 bases identical to TRBD2. The CDR3 is 15 amino acids. CDR1 and CDR2 (germline): MNHEY, SMNVEV (reference sequence). V was clipped by 5 bases and J by 5 bases; unmatched bases: 6. The DNA for the CDR3 is TGTGCCAGCAGTATCGCGGGAGGGGGGACCGGGGAGCTGTTTTTT. As protein: CASSIAGGGTGELFF.

The chain links TRBV4-1 to TRBJ2-2; D perhaps matches TRBD2 (6 bases). Trimming shortened V by 2 bases and J by 8 bases, and 12 bases separated the two germline ends. This CDR3 region has 14 residues. From germline, CDR1 is MGHRA and CDR2 YSYEKL. The CDR3 loop is CASSQFGGPGELFF. CDR3 in DNA: TGCGCCAGCAGCCAATTCGGGGGTCCGGGGGAGCTGTTTTTT.

Ten or more counts support this clonotype. V and J are TRBV7-8 and TRBJ2-1; 7 nucleotides agree with TRBD2. The CDR3 contains 14 residues. V was clipped by 0 bases and J by 9 bases; unmatched bases: 5. Germline CDR1 and CDR2: SGHVS and FQNEAQ. Here the CDR3 DNA reads TGTGCCAGCAGCTTAGCAAGTTTAGCGGGTGAGCAGTTCTTC. Its translation: CASSLASLAGEQFF. Full variable domain (remainder filled in from reference TRBV7-8 and TRBJ2-1): GAGVSQSPRYKVAKRGQDVALRCDPISGHVSLFWYQQALGQGPEFLTYFQNEAQLDKSGLPSDRFFAERPEGSVSTLKIQRTQQEDSAVYLCASSLASLAGEQFFGPGTRLTVL.

This clonotype came up many times. The V gene is TRBV20-1, the J gene TRBJ2-7; a weak D match, TRBD2 (5 bases). The CDR3 contains 14 residues. Trimming stripped 0 bases from V and 1 base from J, with 10 bases between. Germline CDR1 DFQATT, CDR2 SNEGSKA (reference sequence). The CDR3 region is CSARERGGSYEQYF. CDR3 DNA: TGCAGTGCTAGAGAACGGGGTGGTTCCTACGAGCAGTACTTC.

There are a few counts of this clonotype. The chain recombines TRBV12-3 or TRBV12-4 with TRBJ2-1; TRBD1 matches at 9 bases. CDR3 length: 15 residues. Trimming removed 5 bases from V and 7 bases from J; junction bases left unmatched: 9. CDR3 residues: CASSPRDREVNEQFF. In DNA, the CDR3 is TGTGCCAGCAGTCCCCGGGACAGGGAGGTAAATGAGCAGTTCTTC.

The chain couples TRBV6-2 or TRBV6-3 to TRBJ1-6; 10 nucleotides match TRBD1. The trim removed 2 bases at V and 1 base at J, leaving 5 bases unmatched. Germline assignment: CDR1 MNHEY and CDR2 SVGEGT. The CDR3 is 18 residues long. In DNA, the CDR3 is TGTGCCAGCAGTTACCCGGGACAGGGGTTTTCCTATAATTCACCCCTCCACTTT. Translated: CASSYPGQGFSYNSPLHF.

This clonotype was detected ten times or more. This chain joins TRBV7-8 and TRBJ1-1, with D maybe TRBD1 (5 bases). Trimming stripped 5 bases from V and 4 bases from J, with 17 bases between. The CDR3 runs to 15 residues. CDR1 SGHVS and CDR2 FQNEAQ come from the germline V gene. CDR3 sequence: CASSLGNYRSTEAFF. The CDR3 bases are TGTGCCAGCAGCCTTGGAAATTACAGGAGCACTGAAGCTTTCTTT.

This clonotype was detected ten times or more. V usage is TRBV20-1 and J usage is TRBJ2-3; 9 nucleotides agree with TRBD2. The CDR3 has 16 amino acids. In germline, CDR1 is DFQATT, CDR2 SNEGSKA (reference sequence). The V segment lost 2 bases and the J segment 0 bases; nucleotides outside the gene matches: 6. The CDR3 DNA reads as TGCAGTGCTAGAAGGGGCGGGAGGGCCAGCACAGATACGCAGTATTTT. This encodes CSARRGGRASTDTQYF.

The chain links TRBV9 to TRBJ2-1; 13 bases are shared with TRBD2. CDR3 length: 15 residues. The J segment lost 8 bases and the V segment lost 3 bases, leaving 5 bases of the junction unmatched. Looked up from germline, CDR1 is SGDLS and CDR2 is YYNGEE. CDR3 nucleotides: TGTGCCAGCAGCGCGACTAGCGGGAGGACGGATGAGCAGTTCTTC. Its protein product is CASSATSGRTDEQFF.